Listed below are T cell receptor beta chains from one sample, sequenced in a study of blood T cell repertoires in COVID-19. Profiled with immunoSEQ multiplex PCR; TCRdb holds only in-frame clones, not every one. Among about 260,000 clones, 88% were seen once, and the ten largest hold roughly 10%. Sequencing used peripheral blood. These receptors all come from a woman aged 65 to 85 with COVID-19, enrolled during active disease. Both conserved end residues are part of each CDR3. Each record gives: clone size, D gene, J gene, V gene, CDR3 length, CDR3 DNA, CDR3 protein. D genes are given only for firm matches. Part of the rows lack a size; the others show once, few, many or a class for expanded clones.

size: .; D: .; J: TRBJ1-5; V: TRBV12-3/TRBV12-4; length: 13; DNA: TGTGCCAGCAGTCGGACAGAAAATCAGCCCCAGCATTTT; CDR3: CASSRTENQPQHF
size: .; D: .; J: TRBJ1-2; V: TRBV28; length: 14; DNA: TGTGCCAGCAGTTTTGCCAGGGCTAACTATGGCTACACCTTC; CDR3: CASSFARANYGYTF
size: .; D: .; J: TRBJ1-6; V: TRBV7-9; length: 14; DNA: TGTGCCAGCAGCTTACGGGAGGGGGAATCACCCCTCCACTTT; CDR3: CASSLREGESPLHF
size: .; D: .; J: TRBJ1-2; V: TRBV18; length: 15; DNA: TGTGCCAGCTCACCAGGTAGAGGGTACGGAGATGGCTACACCTTC; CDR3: CASSPGRGYGDGYTF
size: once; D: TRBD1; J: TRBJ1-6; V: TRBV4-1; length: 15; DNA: TGCGCCAGCAGCCAGGGACAGGGACGAGACTCACCCCTCCACTTT; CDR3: CASSQGQGRDSPLHF
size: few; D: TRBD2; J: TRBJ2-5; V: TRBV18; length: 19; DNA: TGTGCCAGCTCACCCGAAAGGACTAGCGGGAGTGACGTAGCAGAGACCCAGTACTTC; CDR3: CASSPERTSGSDVAETQYF
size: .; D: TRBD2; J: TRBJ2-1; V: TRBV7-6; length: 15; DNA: TGTGCCAGCAGCGAAGGGACTAGCGGGACGAATGAGCAGTTCTTC; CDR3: CASSEGTSGTNEQFF
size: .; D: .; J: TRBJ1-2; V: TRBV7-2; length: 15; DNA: TGTGCCAGCAGCTTAGCGGAGGCAGGACTCTATGGCTACACCTTC; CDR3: CASSLAEAGLYGYTF
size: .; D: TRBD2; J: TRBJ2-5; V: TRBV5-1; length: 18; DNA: TGCGCCAGCAGCCCAAACCCAGGACTAGCGGGGGGACAAGAGACCCAGTACTTC; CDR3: CASSPNPGLAGGQETQYF
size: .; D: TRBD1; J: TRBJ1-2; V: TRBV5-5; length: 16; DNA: TGTGCCAGCAGCCGCGATCCGGGACAGGGGGCCTATGGCTACACCTTC; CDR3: CASSRDPGQGAYGYTF
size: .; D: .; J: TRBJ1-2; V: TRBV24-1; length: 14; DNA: TGTGCCACCAGTGACCCAGGTGGGAGCTATGGCTACACCTTC; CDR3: CATSDPGGSYGYTF
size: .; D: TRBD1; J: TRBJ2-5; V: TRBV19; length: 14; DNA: TGTGCCAGTAGTGAACAGGGGGCTGGGGAGACCCAGTACTTC; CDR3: CASSEQGAGETQYF
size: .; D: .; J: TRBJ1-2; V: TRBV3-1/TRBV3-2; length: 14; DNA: TGTGCCAGCAGCCAAGATAGCACCTCCTATGGCTACACCTTC; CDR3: CASSQDSTSYGYTF
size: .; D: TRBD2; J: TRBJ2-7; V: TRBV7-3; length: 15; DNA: TGTGCCAGCAGCTTAGCCGGGGGGAGCTCCTACGAGCAGTACTTC; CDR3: CASSLAGGSSYEQYF
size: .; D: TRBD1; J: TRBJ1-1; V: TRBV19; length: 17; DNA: TGTGCCAGTGGAAGAGAAGAGGGGGCTACTATGAACACTGAAGCTTTCTTT; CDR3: CASGREEGATMNTEAFF